The TCR beta chain described here comes from a study of regulatory T cells in long-lasting Graves disease. Study observations and caveats: New patients shared about a thousand public clonotypes, fewer than the approximately 3,000 shared by persistent patients.

Trimming removed 6 bases at V and 0 bases at J, with 8 bases between. Germline-derived CDR1 and CDR2 are LNHNV and YYDKDF (reference sequence). This CDR3 contains 14 residues. Time point denoted: persistent/refractory GD, antithyroid drugs over 5 years with positive TRAb. Construction of the TCR library relied on RNA isolated from PBMCs. The patients included were those that came from an endocrinology department in Xi'an, China. Roughly 10-milliliter peripheral blood samples went into EDTA tubes. Assembly of TCR beta libraries relied on iRepertoire HTBI primers together with Arm-PCR of CDR3 regions. TCRdb recomputed calls from the multiplex PCR reads with MiXCR, one row per CDR3 protein. The sample has 500,000 to 700,000 distinct CDR3 sequences, approximately 31% seen once. Comments on this clonotype: Its specificity is not known.

The sample consisted of peripheral blood mononuclear cells (PBMCs), taken when the disease was refractory, from a patient treated with antithyroid drugs. The sequence was collected from a female donor with Graves disease. The chain has TRBV15 and TRBJ2-2; the D is unclear. In nucleotides, the CDR3 is TGTGCCACCAGGGGTGCACCGAACACCGGGGAGCTGTTTTTT. Protein product: CATRGAPNTGELFF.